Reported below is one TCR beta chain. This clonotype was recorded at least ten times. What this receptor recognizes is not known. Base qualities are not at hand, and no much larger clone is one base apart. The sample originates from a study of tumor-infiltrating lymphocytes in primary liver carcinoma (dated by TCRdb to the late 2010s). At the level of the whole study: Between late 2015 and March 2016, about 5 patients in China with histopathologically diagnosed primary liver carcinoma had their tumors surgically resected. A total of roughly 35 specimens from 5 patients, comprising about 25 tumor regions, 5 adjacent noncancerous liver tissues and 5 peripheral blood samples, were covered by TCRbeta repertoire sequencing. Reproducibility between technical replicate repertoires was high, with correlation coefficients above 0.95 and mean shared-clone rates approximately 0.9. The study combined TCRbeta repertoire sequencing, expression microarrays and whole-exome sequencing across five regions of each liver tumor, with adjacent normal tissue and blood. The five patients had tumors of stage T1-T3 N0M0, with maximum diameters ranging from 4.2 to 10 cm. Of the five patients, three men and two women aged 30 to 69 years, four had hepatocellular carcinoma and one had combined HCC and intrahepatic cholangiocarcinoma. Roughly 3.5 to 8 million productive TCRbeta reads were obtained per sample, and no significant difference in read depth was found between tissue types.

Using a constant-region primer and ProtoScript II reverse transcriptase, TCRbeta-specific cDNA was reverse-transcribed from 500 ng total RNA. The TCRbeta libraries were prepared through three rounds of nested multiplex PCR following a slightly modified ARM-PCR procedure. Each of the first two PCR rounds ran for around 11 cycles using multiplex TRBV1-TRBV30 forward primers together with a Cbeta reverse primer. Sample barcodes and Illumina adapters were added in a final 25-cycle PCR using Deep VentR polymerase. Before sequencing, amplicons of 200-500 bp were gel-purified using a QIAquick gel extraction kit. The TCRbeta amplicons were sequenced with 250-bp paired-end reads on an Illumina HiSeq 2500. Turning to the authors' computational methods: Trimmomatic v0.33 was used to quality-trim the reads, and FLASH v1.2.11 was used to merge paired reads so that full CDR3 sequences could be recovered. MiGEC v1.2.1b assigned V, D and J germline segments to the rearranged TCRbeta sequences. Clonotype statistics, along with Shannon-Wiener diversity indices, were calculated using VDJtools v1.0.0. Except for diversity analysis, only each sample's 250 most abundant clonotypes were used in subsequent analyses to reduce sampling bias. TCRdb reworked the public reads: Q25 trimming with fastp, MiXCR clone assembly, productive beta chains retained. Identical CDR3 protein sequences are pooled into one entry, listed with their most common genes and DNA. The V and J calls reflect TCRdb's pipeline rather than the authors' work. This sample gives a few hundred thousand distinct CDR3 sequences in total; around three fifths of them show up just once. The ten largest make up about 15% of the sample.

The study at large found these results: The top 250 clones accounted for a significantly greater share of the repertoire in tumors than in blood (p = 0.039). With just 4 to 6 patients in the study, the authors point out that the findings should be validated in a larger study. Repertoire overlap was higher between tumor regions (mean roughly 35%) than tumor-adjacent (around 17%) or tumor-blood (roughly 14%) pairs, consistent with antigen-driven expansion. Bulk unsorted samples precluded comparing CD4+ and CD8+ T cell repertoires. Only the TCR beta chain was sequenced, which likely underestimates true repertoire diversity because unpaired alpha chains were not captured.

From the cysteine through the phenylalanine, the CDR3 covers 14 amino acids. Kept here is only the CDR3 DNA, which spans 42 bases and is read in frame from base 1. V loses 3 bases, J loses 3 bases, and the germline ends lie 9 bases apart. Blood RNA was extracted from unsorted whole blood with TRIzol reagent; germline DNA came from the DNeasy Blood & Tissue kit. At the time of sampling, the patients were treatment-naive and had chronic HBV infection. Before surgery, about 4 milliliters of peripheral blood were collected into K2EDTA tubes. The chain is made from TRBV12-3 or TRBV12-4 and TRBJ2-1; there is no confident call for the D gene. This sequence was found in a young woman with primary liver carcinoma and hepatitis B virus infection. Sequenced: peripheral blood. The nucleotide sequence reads TGTGCCAGCAGTTTGTTGGGCGGCTACAATGAGCAGTTCTTC. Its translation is CASSLLGGYNEQFF.